The rows below give T cell receptor beta chains drawn from one sample of a study of blood T cell repertoires in COVID-19. The protocol was immunoSEQ multiplex PCR, while the TCRdb copy is restricted to in-frame clones and leaves out a portion. Of hundreds of thousands of clones in the sample, 90% are singletons; the top ten hold roughly 1.6%. The sample consisted of PBMCs or T cells enriched from blood (not recorded which). These receptors originate from a woman under 30 with acute COVID-19. Each CDR3 is given with its conserved first and last residue. D genes are given only for firm matches. Clone size appears in some rows only: once, few, many, or a class for an expanded clone.

>TRBJ1-2|.|.|TRBV7-9
CASSLPGSPNYGYTF
TGTGCCAGCAGCTTACCCGGTAGCCCTAACTATGGCTACACCTTC
>TRBJ2-1|TRBD1|.|TRBV7-2
CASSSTGQGHNEQFF
TGTGCCAGCAGCTCTACGGGACAGGGACACAATGAGCAGTTCTTC
>TRBJ1-3|.|.|TRBV7-9
CASSLGPLGGGNTIYF
TGTGCCAGCAGCTTAGGGCCCCTCGGGGGTGGAAACACCATATATTTT
>TRBJ1-2|TRBD1|.|TRBV7-2
CASTRTGGDGYTF
TGTGCCAGCACCAGGACAGGGGGCGATGGCTACACCTTC
>TRBJ2-3|.|.|TRBV2
CASSVGSATQYF
TGTGCCAGCAGTGTAGGTAGCGCTACGCAGTATTTT
>TRBJ2-3|.|.|TRBV7-2
CASSVAPTYSTDTQYF
TGTGCCAGCAGCGTCGCTCCTACCTACAGCACAGATACGCAGTATTTT
>TRBJ2-5|TRBD2|.|TRBV29-1
CSVGLAQETQYF
TGCAGCGTTGGACTAGCACAAGAGACCCAGTACTTC
>TRBJ1-2|TRBD1|.|TRBV2
CASSEDRGTNYGYTF
TGTGCCAGCAGTGAAGACAGGGGGACCAACTATGGCTACACCTTC
>TRBJ2-5|.|.|TRBV3-1/TRBV3-2
CASSTKETQYF
TGTGCCAGCAGCACTAAAGAGACCCAGTACTTC
>TRBJ2-7|.|.|TRBV3-1/TRBV3-2
CASSQEGVDREQYF
TGTGCCAGCAGCCAAGAGGGAGTCGATCGCGAGCAGTACTTC
>TRBJ2-7|TRBD2|.|TRBV3-1/TRBV3-2
CASSPWTSGTYRSYEQYF
TGTGCCAGCAGCCCCTGGACTAGCGGGACGTATAGGTCCTACGAGCAGTACTTC
>TRBJ2-2|TRBD1|once|TRBV7-2
CASSPGTVTGLFF
TGTGCCAGCAGCCCCGGGACAGTTACGGGGCTGTTTTTT
>TRBJ1-6|.|once|TRBV30
CAWSRQPASPLHF
TGTGCCTGGAGCCGACAGCCAGCTTCACCCCTCCACTTT
>TRBJ2-2|TRBD1|.|TRBV27
CASNNFPRRGRDTGELFF
TGTGCCAGCAATAATTTCCCCCGCAGGGGGCGCGATACCGGGGAGCTGTTTTTT
>TRBJ1-2|.|.|TRBV5-1
CASSLGTQGRNNYGYTF
TGCGCCAGCAGCTTGGGGACCCAGGGCCGCAATAACTATGGCTACACCTTC
>TRBJ1-3|.|.|TRBV18
CASSPLNSGNTIYF
TGTGCCAGCTCACCACTCAACTCTGGAAACACCATATATTTT
>TRBJ1-5|.|once|TRBV3-1/TRBV3-2
CASSPRVGGNQPQHF
TGTGCCAGCAGCCCGAGAGTAGGAGGCAATCAGCCCCAGCATTTT
>TRBJ1-1|.|.|TRBV27
CASRALVNTEAFF
TGTGCCAGCAGAGCATTAGTGAACACTGAAGCTTTCTTT
>TRBJ1-2|TRBD1|few|TRBV29-1
CSVELTGGRGYTF
TGCAGCGTTGAACTAACAGGGGGCAGAGGCTACACCTTC
>TRBJ1-6|.|few|TRBV2
CASSEALQGNSPLHF
TGTGCCAGCAGTGAAGCCCTCCAGGGAAATTCACCCCTCCACTTT
>TRBJ1-6|TRBD1|.|TRBV5-1
CASSIGTGVSPLHF
TGCGCCAGCAGCATCGGGACAGGGGTTTCACCCCTCCACTTT
>TRBJ2-2|TRBD2|.|TRBV10-2
CASSPPSAGESGELFF
TGCGCCAGCAGCCCCCCGTCAGCGGGAGAATCCGGGGAGCTGTTTTTT
>TRBJ2-1|TRBD2|.|TRBV5-6
CASRSGTSGLYNEQFF
TGTGCCAGCAGGTCCGGGACTAGCGGATTATACAATGAGCAGTTCTTC
>TRBJ1-5|.|.|TRBV19
CASSARGGNQPQHF
TGTGCCAGTAGTGCCCGGGGGGGGAATCAGCCCCAGCATTTT
>TRBJ2-2|TRBD2|.|TRBV28
CASRPGTSEDTGELFF
TGTGCCAGCAGACCAGGGACTAGTGAGGACACCGGGGAGCTGTTTTTT
>TRBJ2-1|.|.|TRBV5-1
CASSAGGGSYFEQFF
TGCGCCAGCTCAGCTGGGGGCGGGAGTTACTTCGAGCAGTTCTTC
>TRBJ1-5|.|.|TRBV6-6
CASSPIRGTHYSNQPQHF
TGTGCCAGCAGTCCCATCAGAGGGACACACTATAGCAATCAGCCCCAGCATTTT
>TRBJ1-1|.|.|TRBV6-5
CASRVALTPEAFF
TGTGCCAGCAGAGTCGCGCTGACACCTGAAGCTTTCTTT
>TRBJ1-2|.|.|TRBV6-5
CASYREWDGYTF
TGTGCCAGCTACAGGGAGTGGGATGGCTACACCTTC
>TRBJ2-1|.|once|TRBV18
CASSPSGGPTINNEQFF
TGTGCCAGCTCACCAAGTGGCGGTCCCACTATAAACAATGAGCAGTTCTTC
>TRBJ2-1|TRBD2|.|TRBV5-1
CASSLGSSGSDEQFF
TGCGCCAGCAGCTTGGGATCTAGCGGGAGTGATGAGCAGTTCTTC
>TRBJ1-1|.|.|TRBV28
CASSTQRVAFF
TGTGCCAGCAGTACCCAGAGGGTAGCTTTCTTT
>TRBJ2-7|TRBD1|once|TRBV4-1
CASSRGLRQGAGEQYF
TGCGCCAGCAGCCGAGGTCTGAGACAGGGGGCGGGAGAGCAGTACTTC
>TRBJ1-4|TRBD1|.|TRBV4-1
CASSQLQGAGTNEKLFF
TGCGCCAGCAGCCAGTTACAGGGGGCTGGGACTAATGAAAAACTGTTTTTT
>TRBJ2-7|TRBD1|.|TRBV9
CASSMTGGSYEQYF
TGTGCCAGCAGCATGACAGGGGGCTCCTACGAGCAGTACTTC
>TRBJ2-3|TRBD2|.|TRBV5-6
CASSKLPGLAGEDTQYF
TGTGCCAGCAGCAAACTCCCGGGACTAGCGGGAGAAGATACGCAGTATTTT
>TRBJ2-2|.|once|TRBV30
CAWSGTDYTGELFF
TGTGCCTGGAGTGGGACAGATTACACCGGGGAGCTGTTTTTT
>TRBJ2-7|.|.|TRBV7-9
CASSFDRNNEQYF
TGTGCCAGCAGCTTCGACAGAAACAACGAGCAGTACTTC
>TRBJ2-1|.|.|TRBV30
CAWSGGGAGAYEQFF
TGTGCCTGGAGTGGGGGCGGGGCCGGAGCCTATGAGCAGTTCTTC
>TRBJ2-1|TRBD2|few|TRBV29-1
CSVDGLAGNNEQFF
TGCAGCGTAGACGGACTAGCGGGGAACAATGAGCAGTTCTTC
>TRBJ2-1|TRBD2|.|TRBV10-1
CASSPSGRGVYEQFF
TGCGCCAGCAGTCCGAGCGGGAGAGGTGTCTATGAGCAGTTCTTC
>TRBJ2-3|.|.|TRBV2
CARLRERGDTQYF
TGTGCCAGGCTTCGGGAGAGGGGAGATACGCAGTATTTT
>TRBJ2-4|TRBD2|.|TRBV2
CASSPRTSRYIQYF
TGTGCCAGCAGCCCCAGGACTAGTCGGTACATTCAGTACTTC
>TRBJ2-5|TRBD1|.|TRBV18
CASSPQDRGQETQYF
TGTGCCAGCTCACCCCAGGACAGGGGTCAAGAGACCCAGTACTTC
>TRBJ2-7|TRBD1|.|TRBV6-5
CASSYGTGGVYEQYF
TGTGCCAGCAGTTACGGGACAGGGGGCGTCTACGAGCAGTACTTC
>TRBJ2-5|TRBD1|.|TRBV6-5
CASLRKTGIQETQYF
TGTGCCAGCCTAAGGAAGACAGGGATCCAAGAGACCCAGTACTTC
>TRBJ1-5|TRBD1|.|TRBV18
CASSPAGTVGNQPQHF
TGTGCCAGCTCACCGGCTGGGACAGTTGGGAATCAGCCCCAGCATTTT
>TRBJ2-5|TRBD2|.|TRBV28
CASSLGVAGPETQYF
TGTGCCAGCAGTCTGGGGGTAGCGGGACCAGAGACCCAGTACTTC
>TRBJ2-3|.|.|TRBV27
CASSLAGDTQYF
TGTGCCAGCAGTTTAGCGGGAGATACGCAGTATTTT
>TRBJ2-7|TRBD2|.|TRBV7-8
CASSKAGSPYEQYF
TGTGCCAGCAGTAAAGCGGGAAGCCCCTACGAGCAGTACTTC
>TRBJ2-2|TRBD1|once|TRBV7-3
CASQKQGATGELFF
TGTGCCAGTCAAAAACAGGGGGCCACCGGGGAGCTGTTTTTT
>TRBJ2-5|TRBD1|.|TRBV18
CASSQQGGLQETQYF
TGTGCCAGCTCGCAACAGGGGGGTCTCCAAGAGACCCAGTACTTC
>TRBJ1-1|.|once|TRBV6-2/TRBV6-3
CASSFRRDTEAFF
TGTGCCAGCAGTTTCAGGCGGGACACTGAAGCTTTCTTT
>TRBJ1-6|.|.|TRBV4-1
CASSQTSYGRTYNSPLHF
TGCGCCAGCAGCCAGACCAGCTATGGGCGAACCTATAATTCACCCCTCCACTTT
>TRBJ1-2|.|.|TRBV19
CASSTDSNYGYTF
TGTGCCAGTAGTACCGACAGTAACTATGGCTACACCTTC
>TRBJ1-2|TRBD1|.|TRBV4-1
CASSQTRTGGYGYTF
TGCGCCAGCAGCCAAACAAGGACAGGGGGCTATGGCTACACCTTC
>TRBJ1-6|TRBD1|.|TRBV28
CASRDRASSYNSPLHF
TGTGCCAGCAGAGACAGGGCCAGCTCCTATAATTCACCCCTCCACTTT
>TRBJ2-4|TRBD1|.|TRBV27
CASTPPHRGAKNIQYF
TGTGCCAGCACTCCCCCCCACAGGGGAGCCAAAAACATTCAGTACTTC
>TRBJ1-5|.|once|TRBV6-5
CASSPRGNQPQHF
TGTGCCAGCAGTCCCAGGGGCAATCAGCCCCAGCATTTT